These 17 T cell receptor beta chains were sequenced from one sample in a study of response to subunit inactivated influenza vaccine. TCRdb itself ran the RT-PCR reads through MiXCR, one entry per CDR3 protein. Here the sample spans fewer than 650,000 distinct CDR3 sequences, 10% to 15% being singletons. Source: PBMCs from blood, taken roughly 48 days after vaccination. Every receptor here comes from a middle-aged man who received an inactivated influenza vaccine.

This clonotype was seen more than once but under ten times. The chain links TRBV5-1 to TRBJ2-7; 8 bases map to TRBD1. CDR1 is SGHRS and CDR2 is YFSETQ in the germline V gene. The CDR3 spans 16 residues. With V trimmed by 2 bases and J by 6 bases, 13 bases remained unmatched. In DNA form, the CDR3 reads TGCGCCAGCAGCTTTGACCCGGCAGGGGGCGTCTCCGAGCAGTACTTC. It translates to CASSFDPAGGVSEQYF.

This clonotype was detected a few times. This chain uses TRBV11-2 with TRBJ2-7, with D uncertain. This CDR3 has 12 amino acids. The germline gives CDR1 SGHAT, CDR2 FQNNGV. The V end was cut by 5 bases, the J end by 0 bases, with 5 bases between. The CDR3 protein is CASSHFSYEQYF. The CDR3 DNA follows: TGTGCCAGCAGCCACTTCTCCTACGAGCAGTACTTC.

This clonotype has a handful of counts. The chain couples TRBV12-3 or TRBV12-4 to TRBJ2-7; TRBD1 matches 7 bases. The CDR3 is 13 residues long. After removal of 7 bases from V and 2 bases from J, the junction contained 5 bases not matched to a gene. The CDR3 loop is CASTWGTAYEQYF. The DNA of the CDR3 is TGTGCCAGCACCTGGGGGACAGCCTACGAGCAGTACTTC.

This clonotype was seen more than once but under ten times. The chain combines TRBV6-5 with TRBJ2-1; 10 bases align to TRBD1. This CDR3 region has 15 residues. Germline values: CDR1 MNHEY, CDR2 SVGAGI. The trim removed 5 bases at V and 8 bases at J, leaving 9 bases unmatched. CDR3 residues: CASSNGQGVVDEQFF. CDR3 in DNA: TGTGCCAGCAGTAACGGACAGGGGGTCGTCGATGAGCAGTTCTTC.

In this sample, this clonotype turned up many times. The chain is built from TRBV29-1 and TRBJ1-1; 8 bases line up with TRBD1. Germline lookup yields CDR1 SQVTM and CDR2 ANQGSEA. The CDR3 spans 13 residues. V lost 5 bases and J lost 4; bases outside the gene matches: 6. In DNA, the CDR3 is TGCAGCGTTAATCAGGGGGCCGCCACTGAAGCTTTCTTT. Translation gives CSVNQGAATEAFF.

This sequence joins TRBV11-2 and TRBJ2-1, with D perhaps matching TRBD2 (5 bases). Trimming stripped 4 bases from V and 2 bases from J, with 15 bases between. From germline, CDR1 is SGHAT and CDR2 FQNNGV. This CDR3 spans 16 amino acids. The CDR3 bases are TGTGCCAGCAGCTCTGTGAGAGGCGGGCCCTACAATGAGCAGTTCTTC. Its protein product is CASSSVRGGPYNEQFF.

In this sample, this clonotype turned up a few times. The chain couples TRBV5-1 to TRBJ2-5; TRBD2 is a possible D gene (6 bases). This CDR3 comprises 16 residues. Trimming removed 0 bases at V and 2 bases at J, with 14 bases between. Per the germline V gene, CDR1 is SGHRS and CDR2 is YFSETQ. The CDR3 is CASSLAGGGAQETQYF. The CDR3 DNA follows: TGCGCCAGCAGCTTGGCCGGTGGAGGGGCTCAAGAGACCCAGTACTTC.

There are a few counts of this clonotype. The chain combines TRBV4-2 with TRBJ2-7; 7 positions match TRBD2. J was trimmed by 4 bases and V by 1 base; bases with no gene match: 7. Germline CDR1 LGHNA, CDR2 YNFKEQ. The CDR3 consists of 15 residues. CDR3 loop: CASSQGGGSRYEQYF. The CDR3 DNA is TGTGCCAGCAGCCAAGGAGGCGGGAGTAGGTACGAGCAGTACTTC.

This clonotype was observed at least ten times. The chain is built from TRBV20-1 and TRBJ2-1; D remains ambiguous. Trimming cost V 2 bases and J 5 bases, with 13 bases left between them. The germline gives CDR1 DFQATT, CDR2 SNEGSKA (reference sequence). The CDR3 is made up of 14 amino acids. The CDR3 is CSARSPLSDNEQFF. The CDR3 coding sequence is TGCAGTGCTAGAAGTCCGCTGTCAGACAATGAGCAGTTCTTC.

In this sample, this clonotype turned up once. V and J are TRBV5-1 and TRBJ1-5; perhaps TRBD1 as D (5 bases). The CDR3 covers 15 residues. V lost 1 base and J lost 5, with 13 bases in between. Per germline, CDR1 SGHRS and CDR2 YFSETQ. The CDR3 sequence: CASSLSGTGDQPQHF. Written as DNA, the CDR3 is TGCGCCAGCAGCTTGTCAGGGACGGGAGATCAGCCCCAGCATTTT.

The CDR3 nucleotides read TGTGCCAGCAGCCAAGGTTCACCCCTCCACTTT. Translating gives CASSQGSPLHF. The chain employs TRBV16 and TRBJ1-6; D unclear. The germline V gene encodes CDR1 KGHSY and CDR2 FQNENV. The germline V and J ends were trimmed by 2 bases and 9 bases, with 2 bases remaining between them. The length of the CDR3 is 11 residues.

The chain couples TRBV4-3 to TRBJ2-3; 10 positions agree with TRBD2. CDR3 length: 17 amino acids. Trimming took 4 bases from V and 5 from J; bases not matched to a gene: 12. Germline-derived CDR1 and CDR2 are LGHNA and YSLEER. The CDR3 DNA reads TGCGCCAGCAGCCTCCGCGGGCAGCGGGGGGGAGGAGATACGCAGTATTTT. Encoded protein: CASSLRGQRGGGDTQYF.

This clonotype has more than one count but fewer than ten. The chain links TRBV24-1 to TRBJ2-5, with 9 bases lining up with TRBD1. V shed 2 bases and J 1 base; nucleotides not matched to a gene: 7. Germline CDR1 KGHDR, CDR2 SFDVKD. The CDR3 spans 17 residues. The CDR3 protein is CATSDSPGQGAQETQYF. As DNA, the CDR3 is TGTGCCACCAGTGATTCTCCGGGACAGGGAGCCCAAGAGACCCAGTACTTC.

This clonotype was seen more than once but under ten times. The rearrangement uses TRBV12-3 or TRBV12-4 and TRBJ2-2, with D perhaps TRBD2 (5 bases). The CDR3 length is 15 residues. With 6 bases removed from V and 4 bases from J, the gap between germline ends came to 15 bases. In DNA, the CDR3 is TGTGCCAGCAGGTCAAGTCGCCGGGGCACCGGGGAGCTGTTTTTT. Its protein is CASRSSRRGTGELFF.

The chain couples TRBV20-1 to TRBJ2-7; 10 nucleotides agree with TRBD2. The CDR3 is 14 amino acids. Germline CDR1 DFQATT, CDR2 SNEGSKA (reference sequence). V shed 7 bases and J 0 bases; nucleotides not matched to a gene: 6. The CDR3 region has the DNA TGCAGTGTTGCCACTAGCGGGGTCTCCTACGAGCAGTACTTC. Protein sequence: CSVATSGVSYEQYF.

The CDR3 is CASSLAPPEKLFF. CDR3 coding DNA: TGTGCCAGCAGCTTAGCGCCCCCCGAAAAACTGTTTTTT. V gene TRBV7-2 combines with J gene TRBJ1-4; D ambiguous. V dropped 0 bases and J dropped 8 bases, with 7 bases sitting between them. CDR1 is SGHTA, CDR2 FQGNSA, per germline. The CDR3 covers 13 residues.

This clonotype was picked up a small number of times. V is TRBV13 and J is TRBJ2-1; 8 bases line up with TRBD2. The germline gives CDR1 PRHDT, CDR2 FYEKMQ (reference sequence). The junction had 15 bases not matched to a gene; V was cut back by 4 bases and J by 1 base. The CDR3 extends over 19 amino acids. CDR3 coding DNA: TGTGCCAGCAGCTCTATTACTAGCGGCCCTGCGCATTCCTACAATGAGCAGTTCTTC. Protein: CASSSITSGPAHSYNEQFF.